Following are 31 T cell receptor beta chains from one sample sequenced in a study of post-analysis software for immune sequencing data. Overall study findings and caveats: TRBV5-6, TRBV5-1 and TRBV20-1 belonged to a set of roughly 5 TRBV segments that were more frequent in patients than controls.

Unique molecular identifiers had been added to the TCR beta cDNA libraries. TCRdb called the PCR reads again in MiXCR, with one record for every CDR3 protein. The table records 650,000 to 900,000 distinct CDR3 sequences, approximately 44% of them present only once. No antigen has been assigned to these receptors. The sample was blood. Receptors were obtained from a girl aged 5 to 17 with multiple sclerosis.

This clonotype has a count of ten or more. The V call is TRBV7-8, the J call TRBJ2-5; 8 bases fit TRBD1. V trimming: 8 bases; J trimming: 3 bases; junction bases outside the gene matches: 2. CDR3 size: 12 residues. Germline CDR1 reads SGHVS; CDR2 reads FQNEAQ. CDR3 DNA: TGTGCCAGCTCACAGGGGGAAGAGACCCAGTACTTC. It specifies CASSQGEETQYF.

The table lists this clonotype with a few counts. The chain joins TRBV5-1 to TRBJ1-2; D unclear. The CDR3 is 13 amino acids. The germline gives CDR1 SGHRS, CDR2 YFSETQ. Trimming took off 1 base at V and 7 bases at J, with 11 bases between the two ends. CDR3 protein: CASSLSQDGGYTF. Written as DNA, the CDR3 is TGCGCCAGCAGCTTGTCCCAGGACGGTGGCTACACCTTC.

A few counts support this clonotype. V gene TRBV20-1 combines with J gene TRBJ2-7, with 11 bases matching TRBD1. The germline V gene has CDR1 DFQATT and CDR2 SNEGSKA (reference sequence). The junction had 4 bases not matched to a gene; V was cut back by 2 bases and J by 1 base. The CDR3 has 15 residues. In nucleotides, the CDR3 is TGCAGTGCTAGATCAGGGACAGGGGGGTCCTACGAGCAGTACTTC. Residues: CSARSGTGGSYEQYF.

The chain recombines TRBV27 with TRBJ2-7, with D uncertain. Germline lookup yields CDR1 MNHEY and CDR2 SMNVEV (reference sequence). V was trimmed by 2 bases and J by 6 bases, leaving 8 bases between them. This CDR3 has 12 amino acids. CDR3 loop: CASSLPKSEQYF. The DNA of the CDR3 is TGTGCCAGCAGTTTACCTAAGAGCGAGCAGTACTTC.

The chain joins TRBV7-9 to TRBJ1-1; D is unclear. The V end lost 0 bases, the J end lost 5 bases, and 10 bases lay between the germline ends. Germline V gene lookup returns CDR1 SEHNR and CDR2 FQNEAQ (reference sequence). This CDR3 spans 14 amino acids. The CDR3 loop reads CASSLAVGGTEAFF. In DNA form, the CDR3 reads TGTGCCAGCAGCTTAGCGGTGGGAGGTACTGAAGCTTTCTTT.

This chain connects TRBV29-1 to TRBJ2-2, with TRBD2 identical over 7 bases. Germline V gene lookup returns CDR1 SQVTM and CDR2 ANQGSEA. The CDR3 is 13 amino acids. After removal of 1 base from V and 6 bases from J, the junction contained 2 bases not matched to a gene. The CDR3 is CSVEAGGSGELFF. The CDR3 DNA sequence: TGCAGCGTTGAAGCGGGAGGATCCGGGGAGCTGTTTTTT.

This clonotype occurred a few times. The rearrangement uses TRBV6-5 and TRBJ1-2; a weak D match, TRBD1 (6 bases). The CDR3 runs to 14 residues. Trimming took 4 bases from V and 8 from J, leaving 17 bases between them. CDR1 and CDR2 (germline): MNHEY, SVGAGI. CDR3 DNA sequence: TGTGCCAGCAGTTCACGGCAGGGGTTGGGGGGCTACACCTTC. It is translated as CASSSRQGLGGYTF.

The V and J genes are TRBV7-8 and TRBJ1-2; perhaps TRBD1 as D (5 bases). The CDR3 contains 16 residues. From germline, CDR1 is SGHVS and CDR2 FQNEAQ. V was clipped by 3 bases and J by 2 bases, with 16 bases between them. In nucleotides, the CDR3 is TGTGCCAGCAGCTTGAGGGTGGGGGACGAAAACTATGGCTACACCTTC. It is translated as CASSLRVGDENYGYTF.

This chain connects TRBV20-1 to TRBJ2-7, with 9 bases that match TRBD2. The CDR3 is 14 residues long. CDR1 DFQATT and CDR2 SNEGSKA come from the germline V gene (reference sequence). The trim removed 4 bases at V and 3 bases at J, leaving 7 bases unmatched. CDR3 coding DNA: TGCAGTGCTATGACTAGCGGAGGATACTACGAGCAGTACTTC. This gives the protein CSAMTSGGYYEQYF.

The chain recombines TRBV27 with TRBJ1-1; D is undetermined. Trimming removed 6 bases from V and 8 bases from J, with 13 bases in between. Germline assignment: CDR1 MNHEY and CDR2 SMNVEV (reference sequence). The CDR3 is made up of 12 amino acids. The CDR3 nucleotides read TGTGCCAGCAGCTCCGCCCAGTCGGAAGCTTTCTTT. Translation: CASSSAQSEAFF.

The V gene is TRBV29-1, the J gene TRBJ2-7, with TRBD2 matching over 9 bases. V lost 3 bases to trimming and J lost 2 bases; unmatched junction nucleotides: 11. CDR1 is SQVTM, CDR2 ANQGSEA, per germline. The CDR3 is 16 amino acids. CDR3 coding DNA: TGCAGCGTTGACCTAGTAGCTAGCGGGAACCCCTACGAGCAGTACTTC. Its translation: CSVDLVASGNPYEQYF.

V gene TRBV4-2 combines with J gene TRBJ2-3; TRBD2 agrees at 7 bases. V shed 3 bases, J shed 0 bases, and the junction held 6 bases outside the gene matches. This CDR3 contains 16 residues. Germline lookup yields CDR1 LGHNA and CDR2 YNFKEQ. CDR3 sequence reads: CASSQELASSTDTQYF. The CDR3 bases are TGTGCCAGCAGCCAGGAACTAGCGTCAAGCACAGATACGCAGTATTTT.

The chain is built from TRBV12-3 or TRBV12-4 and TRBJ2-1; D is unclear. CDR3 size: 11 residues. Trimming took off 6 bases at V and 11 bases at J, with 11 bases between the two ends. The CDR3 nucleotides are TGTGCCAGCAGACAAGATTCCCAGCAGTTCTTC. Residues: CASRQDSQQFF.

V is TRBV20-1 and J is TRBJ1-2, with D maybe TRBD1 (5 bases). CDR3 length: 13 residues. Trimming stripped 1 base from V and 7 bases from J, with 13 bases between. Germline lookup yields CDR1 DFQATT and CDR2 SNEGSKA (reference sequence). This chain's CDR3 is CSARALLGGGYTF. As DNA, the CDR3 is TGCAGTGCTAGAGCCCTCCTTGGGGGTGGCTACACCTTC.

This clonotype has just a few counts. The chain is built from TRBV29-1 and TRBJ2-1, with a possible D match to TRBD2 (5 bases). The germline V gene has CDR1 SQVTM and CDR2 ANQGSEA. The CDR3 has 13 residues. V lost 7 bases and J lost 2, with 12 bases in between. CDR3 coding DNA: TGCAGCGCCGAGGGATCGGCCTACAATGAGCAGTTCTTC. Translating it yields CSAEGSAYNEQFF.

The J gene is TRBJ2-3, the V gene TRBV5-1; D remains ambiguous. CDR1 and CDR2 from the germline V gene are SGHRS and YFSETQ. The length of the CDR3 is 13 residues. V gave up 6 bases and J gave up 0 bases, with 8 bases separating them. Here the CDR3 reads CASTMGSTDTQYF. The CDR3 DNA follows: TGCGCCAGCACGATGGGTAGCACAGATACGCAGTATTTT.

The CDR3 reads CASSQGRQHLTDTQYF. As DNA, the CDR3 is TGCGCCAGCAGCCAAGGGAGACAGCACCTCACAGATACGCAGTATTTT. This chain connects TRBV4-3 to TRBJ2-3, with D possibly TRBD1 on 5 matching bases. The V end was cut by 1 base, the J end by 2 bases, with 13 bases between. From germline, CDR1 is LGHNA and CDR2 YSLEER. The CDR3 runs to 16 residues.

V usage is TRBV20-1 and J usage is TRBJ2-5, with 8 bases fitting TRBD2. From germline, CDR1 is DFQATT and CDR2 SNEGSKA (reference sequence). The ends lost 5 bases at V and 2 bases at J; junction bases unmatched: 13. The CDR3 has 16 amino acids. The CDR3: CSASHRVAGIQETQYF. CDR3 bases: TGCAGTGCTTCTCACCGGGTAGCGGGGATACAAGAGACCCAGTACTTC.

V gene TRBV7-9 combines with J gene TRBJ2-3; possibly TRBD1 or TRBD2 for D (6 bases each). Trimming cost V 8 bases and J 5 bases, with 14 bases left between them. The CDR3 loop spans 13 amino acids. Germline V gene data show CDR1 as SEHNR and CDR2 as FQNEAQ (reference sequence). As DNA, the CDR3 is TGTGCCAGCCCATCGAAGGGGGGAGATACGCAGTATTTT. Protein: CASPSKGGDTQYF.

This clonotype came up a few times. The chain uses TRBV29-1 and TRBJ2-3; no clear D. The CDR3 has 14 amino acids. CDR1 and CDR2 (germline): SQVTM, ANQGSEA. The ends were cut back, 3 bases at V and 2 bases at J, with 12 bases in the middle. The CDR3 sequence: CSVDVDPITDTQYF. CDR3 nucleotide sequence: TGCAGCGTTGACGTGGACCCGATCACAGATACGCAGTATTTT.

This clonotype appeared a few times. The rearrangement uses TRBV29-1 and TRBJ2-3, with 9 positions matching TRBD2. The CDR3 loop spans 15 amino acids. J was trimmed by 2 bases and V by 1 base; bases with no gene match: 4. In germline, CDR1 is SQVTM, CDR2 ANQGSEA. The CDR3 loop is CSVEVTSGNTDTQYF. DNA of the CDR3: TGCAGCGTTGAAGTGACTAGCGGAAACACAGATACGCAGTATTTT.

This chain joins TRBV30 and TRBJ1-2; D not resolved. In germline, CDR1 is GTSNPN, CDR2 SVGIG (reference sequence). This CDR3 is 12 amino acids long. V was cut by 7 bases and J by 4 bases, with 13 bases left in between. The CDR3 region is CASPRGIYGYTF. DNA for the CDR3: TGTGCCTCCCCGCGAGGGATCTATGGCTACACCTTC.

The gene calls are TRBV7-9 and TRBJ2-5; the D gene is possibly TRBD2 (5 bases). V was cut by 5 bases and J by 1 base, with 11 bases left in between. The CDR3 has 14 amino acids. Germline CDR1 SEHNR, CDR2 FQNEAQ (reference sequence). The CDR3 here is CASSPVLGQETQYF. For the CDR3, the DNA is TGTGCCAGCAGCCCCGTACTAGGCCAAGAGACCCAGTACTTC.

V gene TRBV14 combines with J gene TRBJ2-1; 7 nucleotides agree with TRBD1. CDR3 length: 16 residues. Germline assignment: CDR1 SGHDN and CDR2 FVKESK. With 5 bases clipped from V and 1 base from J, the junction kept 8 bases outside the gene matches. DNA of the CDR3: TGTGCCAGCAGCTCTGAGGGGGCCTGGTCCTACAATGAGCAGTTCTTC. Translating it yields CASSSEGAWSYNEQFF. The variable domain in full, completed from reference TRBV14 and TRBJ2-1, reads EAGVTQFPSHSVIEKGQTVTLRCDPISGHDNLYWYRRVMGKEIKFLLHFVKESKQDESGMPNNRFLAERTGGTYSTLKVQPAELEDSGVYFCASSSEGAWSYNEQFFGPGTRLTVL.

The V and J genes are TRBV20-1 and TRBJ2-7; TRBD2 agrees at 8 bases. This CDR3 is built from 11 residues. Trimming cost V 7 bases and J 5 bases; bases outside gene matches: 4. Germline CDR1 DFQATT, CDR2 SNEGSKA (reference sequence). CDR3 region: CSGSGLDEQYF. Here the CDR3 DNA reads TGCAGTGGCTCGGGACTAGACGAGCAGTACTTC.

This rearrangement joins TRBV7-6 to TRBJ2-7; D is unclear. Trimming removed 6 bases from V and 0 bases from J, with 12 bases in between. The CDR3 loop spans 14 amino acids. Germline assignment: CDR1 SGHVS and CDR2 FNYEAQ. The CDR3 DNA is TGTGCCAGCAGACCTCTTCAAGCCTCCTACGAGCAGTACTTC. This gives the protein CASRPLQASYEQYF.

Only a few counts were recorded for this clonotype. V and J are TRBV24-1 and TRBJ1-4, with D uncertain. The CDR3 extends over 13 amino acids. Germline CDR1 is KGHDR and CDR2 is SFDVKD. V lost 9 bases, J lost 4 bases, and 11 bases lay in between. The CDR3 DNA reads TGTGCCACCCAAACAGCGAATAATGAAAAACTGTTTTTT. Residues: CATQTANNEKLFF.

The CDR3 region has the DNA TGTGCCAGCAGTCCAAGTACCCTCAACACTGAAGCTTTCTTT. Translation gives CASSPSTLNTEAFF. The chain has TRBV6-5 and TRBJ1-1; no definite D call. The germline CDR1 and CDR2 sequences are MNHEY and SVGAGI. The CDR3 runs 14 residues. V was shortened by 5 bases and J by 2 bases, with 12 bases between the two germline ends.

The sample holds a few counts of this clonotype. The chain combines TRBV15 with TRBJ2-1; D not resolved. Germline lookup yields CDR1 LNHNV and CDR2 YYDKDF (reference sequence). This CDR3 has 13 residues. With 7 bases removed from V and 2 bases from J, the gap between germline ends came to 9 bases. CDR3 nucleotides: TGTGCCACCAAGTTGGTGACCTACAATGAGCAGTTCTTC. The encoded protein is CATKLVTYNEQFF.

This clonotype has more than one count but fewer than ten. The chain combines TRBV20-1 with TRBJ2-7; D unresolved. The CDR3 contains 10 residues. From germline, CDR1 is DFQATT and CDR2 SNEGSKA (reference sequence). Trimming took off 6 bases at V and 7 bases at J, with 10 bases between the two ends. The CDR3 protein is CSALSREQYF. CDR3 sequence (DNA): TGCAGTGCCCTCTCGAGGGAGCAGTACTTC.

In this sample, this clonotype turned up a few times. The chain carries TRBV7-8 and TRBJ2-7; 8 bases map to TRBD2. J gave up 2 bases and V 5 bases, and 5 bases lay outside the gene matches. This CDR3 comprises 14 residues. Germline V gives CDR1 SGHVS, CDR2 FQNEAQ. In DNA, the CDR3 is TGTGCCAGCAGCGCGACTAGCGTTACCTACGAGCAGTACTTC. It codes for CASSATSVTYEQYF.